The rows below give T cell receptor beta chains drawn from one sample of a study of cytomegalovirus exposure and HLA in healthy donors. Data came from immunoSEQ multiplex PCR; TCRdb stores just in-frame clones and leaves some out. The data hold around 190,000 clones, with 81% observed a single time. The sample consisted of PBMCs. The source is a man aged 40-55 years in good health and CMV-seropositive. Both conserved end residues are part of each CDR3. Fields, in order: V gene, D gene, J gene, clone size, CDR3 DNA, CDR3 protein. A D gene is named only where the DNA matches it firmly. The size field is filled for only some rows; it gives once, few, many or a size class.

v_gene: TRBV15
d_gene: TRBD1
j_gene: TRBJ2-1
abundance: .
CDR3nt: TGTGCCACCAGCAGGGGACAGGGTCCCTACAATGAGCAGTTCTTC
CDR3aa: CATSRGQGPYNEQFF

v_gene: TRBV5-4
d_gene: .
j_gene: TRBJ2-7
abundance: .
CDR3nt: TGTGCCAGCAGCGCCCTAAGCGGAACAGCCTACGAGCAGTACTTC
CDR3aa: CASSALSGTAYEQYF

v_gene: TRBV7-9
d_gene: .
j_gene: TRBJ2-3
abundance: .
CDR3nt: TGTGCCAGCAGCCCGCCCGCGGGTTCCACAGATACGCAGTATTTT
CDR3aa: CASSPPAGSTDTQYF

v_gene: TRBV27
d_gene: .
j_gene: TRBJ2-5
abundance: .
CDR3nt: TGTGCCAGCAGTAAATACGGCCAAGAGACCCAGTACTTC
CDR3aa: CASSKYGQETQYF

v_gene: TRBV4-2
d_gene: .
j_gene: TRBJ1-4
abundance: .
CDR3nt: TGTGCCAGCAGCCCCCCGGGTCTTAATGAAAAACTGTTTTTT
CDR3aa: CASSPPGLNEKLFF

v_gene: TRBV10-3
d_gene: .
j_gene: TRBJ2-1
abundance: .
CDR3nt: TGTGCCATCAGTGAGTTTAGTAGCGAGGACGAGCAGTTCTTC
CDR3aa: CAISEFSSEDEQFF

v_gene: TRBV7-9
d_gene: TRBD2
j_gene: TRBJ2-1
abundance: .
CDR3nt: TGTGCCAGCAGCCTCAGCGGGGGGGCCTACAATGAGCAGTTCTTC
CDR3aa: CASSLSGGAYNEQFF

v_gene: TRBV5-1
d_gene: TRBD1
j_gene: TRBJ2-7
abundance: .
CDR3nt: TGCGCCAGCAGCTTGAGTACAGGGGCCTCACCCTACGAGCAGTACTTC
CDR3aa: CASSLSTGASPYEQYF

v_gene: TRBV7-9
d_gene: TRBD1
j_gene: TRBJ2-5
abundance: few
CDR3nt: TGTGCCAGCAGCTCACAGGGGCAAGAGACCCAGTACTTC
CDR3aa: CASSSQGQETQYF

v_gene: TRBV4-1
d_gene: .
j_gene: TRBJ1-2
abundance: .
CDR3nt: TGCGCCAGCAGCCAAGGCTTAGCGTACCCCGGCTACACCTTC
CDR3aa: CASSQGLAYPGYTF

v_gene: TRBV5-1
d_gene: .
j_gene: TRBJ2-7
abundance: .
CDR3nt: TGCGCCAGCAGCCCGTACGCGACACCACCCTACGAGCAGTACTTC
CDR3aa: CASSPYATPPYEQYF

v_gene: TRBV7-2
d_gene: .
j_gene: TRBJ2-3
abundance: .
CDR3nt: TGTGCCAGCAGCACAGTGAGGTGGGCGCGGGGGCTCGGCACAGATACGCAGTATTTT
CDR3aa: CASSTVRWARGLGTDTQYF

v_gene: TRBV10-3
d_gene: .
j_gene: TRBJ1-2
abundance: .
CDR3nt: TGTGCCATCAGTGTAGAGGCTAAGGGGAATGGCTACACCTTC
CDR3aa: CAISVEAKGNGYTF

v_gene: TRBV6-5
d_gene: TRBD1
j_gene: TRBJ1-1
abundance: .
CDR3nt: TGTGCCAGCAGGGAGAGACAGGGCCCGAACACTGAAGCTTTCTTT
CDR3aa: CASRERQGPNTEAFF

v_gene: TRBV6-4
d_gene: .
j_gene: TRBJ2-3
abundance: few
CDR3nt: TGTGCCAGCAGTGAAGTACCGGGACAACGCACAGATACGCAGTATTTT
CDR3aa: CASSEVPGQRTDTQYF

v_gene: TRBV6-5
d_gene: .
j_gene: TRBJ2-3
abundance: .
CDR3nt: TGTGCCAGCAGTCAGGATACGCAGTATTTT
CDR3aa: CASSQDTQYF

v_gene: TRBV5-1
d_gene: .
j_gene: TRBJ1-4
abundance: .
CDR3nt: TGCGCCAGCAGCACGGGGGGGACTAATGAAAAACTGTTTTTT
CDR3aa: CASSTGGTNEKLFF

v_gene: TRBV9
d_gene: .
j_gene: TRBJ2-1
abundance: .
CDR3nt: TGTGCCAGCAGCCCACCCGTTGAAAGACTCAACAATGAGCAGTTCTTC
CDR3aa: CASSPPVERLNNEQFF